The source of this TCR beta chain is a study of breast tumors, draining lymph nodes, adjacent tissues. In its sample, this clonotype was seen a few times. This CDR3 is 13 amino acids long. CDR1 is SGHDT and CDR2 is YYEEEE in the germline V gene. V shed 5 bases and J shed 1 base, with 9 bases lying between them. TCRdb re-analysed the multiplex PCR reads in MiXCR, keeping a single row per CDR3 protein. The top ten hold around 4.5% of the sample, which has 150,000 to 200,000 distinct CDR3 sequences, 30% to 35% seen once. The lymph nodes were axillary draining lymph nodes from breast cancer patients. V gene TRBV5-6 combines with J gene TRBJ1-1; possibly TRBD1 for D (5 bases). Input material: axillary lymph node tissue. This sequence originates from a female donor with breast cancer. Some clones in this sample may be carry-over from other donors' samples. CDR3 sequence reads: CASRPRGNTEAFF. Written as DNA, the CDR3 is TGTGCCAGCAGACCGAGGGGGAACACTGAAGCTTTCTTT. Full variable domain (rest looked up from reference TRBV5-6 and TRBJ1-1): DAGVTQSPTHLIKTRGQQVTLRCSPKSGHDTVSWYQQALGQGPQFIFQYYEEEERQRGNFPDRFSGHQFPNYSSELNVNALLLGDSALYLCASRPRGNTEAFFGQGTRLTVV.